These 21 T cell receptor beta chains were sequenced from one sample in a study of T cells after yellow fever vaccination. Each CDR3 protein gets one entry after TCRdb re-called the 5' RACE reads with MiXCR. Of approximately 550,000 distinct CDR3 sequences detected, roughly 21% appear once; the ten largest clones hold roughly an eighth. Sample: PBMCs, taken 15 days after the yellow fever booster vaccination. Receptor source: a man aged 30-40 years who received the YFV17D yellow fever vaccine.

The J gene is TRBJ2-4, the V gene TRBV7-2; 10 nucleotides line up with TRBD2. The V gene end was trimmed by 2 bases and the J gene end by 6 bases; junction bases not matched to a gene: 13. CDR1 SGHTA and CDR2 FQGNSA come from the germline V gene. This CDR3 is 18 amino acids long. The CDR3 nucleotides are TGTGCCAGCAGCTTATCCCTAGCGGGAGTTCTCACAATAAACATTCAGTACTTC. This gives the protein CASSLSLAGVLTINIQYF.

V gene TRBV4-3 combines with J gene TRBJ1-4; D gene unclear. Germline values: CDR1 LGHNA, CDR2 YSLEER. Between the trimmed V and J ends, which lost 0 bases and 12 bases, there was a span of 11 bases. The CDR3 covers 13 residues. In nucleotides, the CDR3 is TGCGCCAGCAGCCAAGAGCTACGGGTGGAACTGTTTTTT. Amino acids: CASSQELRVELFF.

The J gene is TRBJ2-1, the V gene TRBV20-1; D is unclear. Germline CDR1 reads DFQATT; CDR2 reads SNEGSKA (reference sequence). The CDR3 has 13 residues. Trimming pared 6 bases from V and 3 bases from J, leaving 12 bases between. CDR3 DNA: TGCAGTGCCCGTGAGGACCTCTACAATGAGCAGTTCTTC. It codes for CSAREDLYNEQFF.

V gene TRBV29-1 combines with J gene TRBJ2-1; perhaps TRBD2 as D (5 bases). V was cut by 3 bases and J by 13 bases, with 13 bases left in between. The CDR3 sequence is 11 residues long. Looked up from germline, CDR1 is SQVTM and CDR2 is ANQGSEA. For the CDR3, the DNA is TGCAGCGTTGAGTCTAGGCTAGCTCAGTTCTTC. This codes for CSVESRLAQFF.

This chain connects TRBV6-6 to TRBJ2-1; D might be TRBD1 (6 bases). The CDR3 has 10 amino acids. V was pared by 9 bases and J by 10 bases, with 10 bases between. Germline V gene lookup returns CDR1 MNHNY and CDR2 SVGAGI (reference sequence). The CDR3 here is CASGGDEQFF. The CDR3 bases are TGTGCCAGTGGGGGCGACGAGCAGTTCTTC.

The gene calls are TRBV7-7 and TRBJ2-5; 8 bases fit TRBD1. With V trimmed by 4 bases and J by 1 base, 2 bases remained unmatched. This CDR3 contains 14 residues. Germline lookup yields CDR1 SSHAT and CDR2 FNYEAQ (reference sequence). The CDR3 loop reads CASSSTGVQETQYF. The CDR3 DNA is TGTGCCAGCAGCTCGACAGGGGTCCAAGAGACCCAGTACTTC.

This chain uses TRBV2 with TRBJ2-3; perhaps TRBD2 as D (6 bases). This CDR3 is 19 amino acids long. Trimming removed 4 bases at V and 8 bases at J, with 31 bases between. CDR1 SNHLY and CDR2 FYNNEI come from the germline V gene. Written as DNA, the CDR3 is TGTGCCAGCAGTGTGGCGGGGCTGGGCATCCGCACCTACCCGTCTACGCAGTATTTT. Encoded protein: CASSVAGLGIRTYPSTQYF.

V is TRBV30 and J is TRBJ2-3; D remains ambiguous. The ends were cut back, 1 base at V and 2 bases at J, with 10 bases in the middle. The CDR3 totals 14 residues. Germline CDR1 and CDR2: GTSNPN and SVGIG (reference sequence). The CDR3 DNA reads TGTGCCTGGAGTGGAGGAGTGTTCACAGATACGCAGTATTTT. Encoded protein: CAWSGGVFTDTQYF.

The gene calls are TRBV20-1 and TRBJ1-1; D perhaps matches TRBD1 (6 bases). The CDR3 covers 18 residues. Germline V lookup: CDR1 DFQATT, CDR2 SNEGSKA (reference sequence). V was trimmed by 1 base and J by 3 bases, leaving 24 bases between them. CDR3 coding DNA: TGCAGTGCTAGAGCCCGGGACACGAGTCTCCCTGAGGACACTGAAGCTTTCTTT. Protein product: CSARARDTSLPEDTEAFF.

This rearrangement joins TRBV6-1 to TRBJ2-1, with 9 bases aligning to TRBD1. Germline CDR1 MNHNS, CDR2 SASEGT. This CDR3 contains 19 residues. J lost 4 bases, V lost 8 bases, and 21 bases had no gene match. Here the CDR3 DNA reads TGTGCCAGCTATGCCCGGGGGACAGGGTTTGACGGGAGGTACAATGAGCAGTTCTTC. Protein: CASYARGTGFDGRYNEQFF.

This clonotype has more than one count but fewer than ten. V gene TRBV20-1 combines with J gene TRBJ2-7; TRBD2 might be the D (5 bases). This CDR3 contains 12 residues. Germline CDR1 reads DFQATT; CDR2 reads SNEGSKA (reference sequence). V lost 6 bases and J 2 bases, leaving 11 bases between the germline ends. The CDR3 region is CSARGSTYEQYF. CDR3 nucleotides: TGCAGTGCCCGAGGGTCGACCTACGAGCAGTACTTC.

The chain has TRBV15 and TRBJ1-2; unclear D gene. The germline gives CDR1 LNHNV, CDR2 YYDKDF (reference sequence). This CDR3 contains 15 residues. Trimming removed 0 bases from V and 6 bases from J, with 14 bases in between. The CDR3 sequence: CATSRDLKGMDGYTF. DNA for the CDR3: TGTGCCACCAGCAGAGATTTGAAGGGAATGGATGGCTACACCTTC.

This clonotype was counted between two and nine times. The V and J genes are TRBV7-9 and TRBJ2-1; TRBD2 matches at 10 bases. V lost 5 bases, J lost 8 bases, and 12 bases stayed unmatched. Germline values: CDR1 SEHNR, CDR2 FQNEAQ (reference sequence). The CDR3 loop spans 16 amino acids. The CDR3 DNA is TGTGCCAGCAGCCCAACGGGACTAGCGAAGGGGGATGAGCAGTTCTTC. This encodes CASSPTGLAKGDEQFF.

This clonotype has just a few counts. The CDR3 DNA reads as TGTGCCAGCAGCCCACCTCTTGGGGCCCACAATGAGCAGTTCTTC. As protein: CASSPPLGAHNEQFF. V and J are TRBV7-2 and TRBJ2-1, with TRBD1 as a possible D gene (5 bases). V lost 5 bases and J 5 bases, leaving 16 bases between the germline ends. The CDR3 contains 15 residues. Germline V CDR1 and CDR2: SGHTA, FQGNSA.

The table lists this clonotype with many counts. The chain recombines TRBV7-2 with TRBJ2-2; no clear D gene. Germline values: CDR1 SGHTA, CDR2 FQGNSA. Trimming shortened V by 0 bases and J by 1 base, and 6 bases separated the two germline ends. The CDR3 is 15 amino acids. CDR3 DNA: TGTGCCAGCAGCTTAGCGGGTCTGAACACCGGGGAGCTGTTTTTT. Protein sequence: CASSLAGLNTGELFF.

The chain is built from TRBV19 and TRBJ2-1; 8 nucleotides line up with TRBD2. The CDR3 loop spans 16 amino acids. V was pared by 3 bases and J by 4 bases, with 8 bases of the junction left unmatched. Germline assignment: CDR1 LNHDA and CDR2 SQIVND (reference sequence). CDR3 DNA sequence: TGTGCCAGTAGTATCTTTAGCGGGACCCAGTACAATGAGCAGTTCTTC. Amino acid sequence: CASSIFSGTQYNEQFF.

The J gene is TRBJ2-7, the V gene TRBV28; 9 nucleotides line up with TRBD2. Trimming took 5 bases from V and 6 from J; bases not matched to a gene: 8. Germline lookup yields CDR1 MDHEN and CDR2 SYDVKM. CDR3 length: 14 amino acids. The CDR3 loop is CASSGLAGPGEQYF. The CDR3 bases are TGTGCCAGCAGTGGGCTAGCGGGACCTGGCGAGCAGTACTTC. Complete variable domain (other parts from reference TRBV28 and TRBJ2-7): DVKVTQSSRYLVKRTGEKVFLECVQDMDHENMFWYRQDPGLGLRLIYFSYDVKMKEKGDIPEGYSVSREKKERFSLILESASTNQTSMYLCASSGLAGPGEQYFGPGTRLTVT.

The CDR3 DNA reads as TGTGCCAGCAGCCGGGGTGGTTTTGGGGAGCAGTACTTC. As protein: CASSRGGFGEQYF. The rearrangement links TRBV5-6 to TRBJ2-7; TRBD2 might be the D (5 bases). Germline-derived CDR1 and CDR2 are SGHDT and YYEEEE. The CDR3 has 13 amino acids. V lost 4 bases to trimming and J lost 7 bases, with 15 bases between them.

The genes are TRBV9 and TRBJ2-2, with unresolved D. The germline gives CDR1 SGDLS, CDR2 YYNGEE. The V end was cut by 1 base, the J end by 3 bases, with 7 bases between. This CDR3 has 14 amino acids. As DNA, the CDR3 is TGTGCCAGCAGCGTATCTCAGGACACCGGGGAGCTGTTTTTT. This codes for CASSVSQDTGELFF.

This clonotype was observed a handful of times. The chain carries TRBV18 and TRBJ2-7; 9 bases map to TRBD1. The J segment lost 4 bases and the V segment lost 0 bases, leaving 4 bases of the junction unmatched. The CDR3 length is 15 residues. In germline, CDR1 is KGHSH, CDR2 LQKENI. In DNA form, the CDR3 reads TGTGCCAGCTCACCACCGGGACAGGGTATTTACGAGCAGTACTTC. Translation: CASSPPGQGIYEQYF.

The chain carries TRBV5-1 and TRBJ1-1; TRBD1 might be the D (5 bases). The CDR3 totals 15 residues. Germline lookup yields CDR1 SGHRS and CDR2 YFSETQ. V was trimmed by 1 base and J by 1 base, leaving 11 bases between them. This CDR3 is CASSLLSGGNTEAFF. The CDR3 bases are TGCGCCAGCAGCTTGTTGTCGGGGGGGAACACTGAAGCTTTCTTT.